A selection of T cell receptor beta chains follows, all from one sample in a study of cytomegalovirus exposure and HLA in healthy donors. Only in-frame clones appear in the TCRdb table, and some are missing; sequencing was by immunoSEQ multiplex PCR. The sample has roughly 80,000 clones, roughly 72% seen once. Input material: PBMCs. These receptors were obtained from a woman in her forties or fifties in good health and CMV-seropositive. CDR3s include the opening cysteine and the closing phenylalanine or tryptophan. D genes are given only for firm matches. Clone size is not always given. Where it is, it says once, few, many or a class for expanded clones.

>TRBV30|13|TRBD1|TRBJ2-1|-
TGTGCCTGGAGGGGACAGGGGAATTATGAGCAGTTCTTC
CAWRGQGNYEQFF
>TRBV4-1|18|-|TRBJ1-3|-
TGCGCCAGCAGCCAAGGAGGAGCCAGCCGAAATCCCGGAAACACCATATATTTT
CASSQGGASRNPGNTIYF
>TRBV27|14|-|TRBJ2-5|-
TGTGCCAGCAGTTTAGCAGGGAATGTAGAGACCCAGTACTTC
CASSLAGNVETQYF
>TRBV6-6|13|-|TRBJ2-7|-
TGTGCCAGCAGATTAGCGGACTCCTACGAGCAGTACTTC
CASRLADSYEQYF
>TRBV1|14|-|TRBJ2-7|-
TGCACCAGCAGCCAAAGATTAGACTCCTACGAGCAGTACTTC
CTSSQRLDSYEQYF
>TRBV7-9|11|TRBD1|TRBJ1-2|once
TGTGCCAGCAGCTCCCCGCCTCGGACAGGGTTC
CASSSPPRTGF
>TRBV7-9|13|-|TRBJ2-3|once
TGTGCCAGCAGCTCCACACGGGCAGATACGCAGTATTTT
CASSSTRADTQYF
>TRBV6-4|14|TRBD1|TRBJ1-1|-
TGTGCCAGCAGTTCCGGGACAGGGGGCACTGAAGCTTTCTTT
CASSSGTGGTEAFF
>TRBV5-1|13|-|TRBJ1-1|-
TGCGCCAGCAGCACACAGGGAGAAACTGAAGCTTTCTTT
CASSTQGETEAFF
>TRBV5-1|12|-|TRBJ1-1|-
TGCGCCAGCAGCGATGTACTCACTGAAGCTTTCTTT
CASSDVLTEAFF
>TRBV5-1|16|TRBD1|TRBJ1-1|few
TGCGCCAGCAGCTTGAGGGTTTGGGACAGCGTAACCGAAGCTTTCTTT
CASSLRVWDSVTEAFF
>TRBV5-1|15|TRBD1|TRBJ2-5|-
TGCGCCAGCAGCCCAGGTGGGACAGGACAAGAGACCCAGTACTTC
CASSPGGTGQETQYF
>TRBV6-1|15|TRBD1|TRBJ2-7|few
TGTGCCAGCAGTGAACTTGGGACAGAAGGCTACGAGCAGTACTTC
CASSELGTEGYEQYF
>TRBV30|13|-|TRBJ1-1|-
TGTGCCTGGAGTGTTGGGAGGGTCGCTGAAGCTTTCTTT
CAWSVGRVAEAFF
>TRBV27|14|TRBD1|TRBJ1-1|-
TGTGCCAGCAGCCCCCCGGCCGGGACAGGGGTTGCTTTCTTT
CASSPPAGTGVAFF
>TRBV11-2|14|TRBD1|TRBJ2-5|once
TGTGCCAGCAGCTCCGAGGGGGCCCAAGAGACCCAGTACTTC
CASSSEGAQETQYF
>TRBV6-6|14|-|TRBJ1-4|few
TGTGCCAGCAGTCGCCCGGTGAGCGGTGAAAAACTGTTTTTT
CASSRPVSGEKLFF
>TRBV6-1|15|TRBD1|TRBJ1-2|-
TGTGCCAGCAGTGACCCCGGGACAGGGGACTCTGGCTACACCTTC
CASSDPGTGDSGYTF
>TRBV2|15|TRBD1|TRBJ1-1|-
TGTGCCAGCAGTGAAAGGACAGGGAGCGGCACTGAAGCTTTCTTT
CASSERTGSGTEAFF
>TRBV5-4|14|-|TRBJ2-5|once
TGTGCCAGCAGCCCTGGAGGGGCCCAAGAGACCCAGTACTTC
CASSPGGAQETQYF
>TRBV19|14|TRBD2|TRBJ2-4|-
TGTGCCAGTAAGGAGGGAGGGAACAAAAACATTCAGTACTTC
CASKEGGNKNIQYF
>TRBV2|14|TRBD1|TRBJ1-2|-
TGTGCCAGCAGGACCGGGACAGGGGCTTATGGCTACACCTTC
CASRTGTGAYGYTF
>TRBV30|11|TRBD1|TRBJ1-1|few
TGTGCCTGGAGTAGGACAGGTGAAGCTTTCTTT
CAWSRTGEAFF
>TRBV29-1|12|-|TRBJ2-5|once
TGCAGCGTGGTAACTAGTCAAGAGACCCAGTACTTC
CSVVTSQETQYF
>TRBV7-2|15|TRBD1|TRBJ1-5|-
TGTGCCAGCAGGTCCCCCAGGGGACAGGGGCAGCCCCAGCATTTT
CASRSPRGQGQPQHF
>TRBV13|18|-|TRBJ2-6|-
TGTGCCAGCAGCTTAGTGGCTAGCGAGCTGTCTGGGGCCAACGTCCTGACTTTC
CASSLVASELSGANVLTF
>TRBV5-1|11|TRBD1|TRBJ1-2|-
TGCGCCAGCAGTACAGGGGATGGCTACACCTTC
CASSTGDGYTF
>TRBV28|12|-|TRBJ1-2|-
TGTGCCAGCAGTTTGGGGGCGCGAGGCTACACCTTC
CASSLGARGYTF
>TRBV7-9|15|-|TRBJ1-1|-
TGTGCCAGCAGACCAAAGAGGCGATTGGACACTGAAGCTTTCTTT
CASRPKRRLDTEAFF
>TRBV19|15|-|TRBJ1-5|-
TGTGCCAGTAGTATGGCGGGGCCTGGCAATCAGCCCCAGCATTTT
CASSMAGPGNQPQHF
>TRBV28|15|-|TRBJ2-7|-
TGTGCCAGCAGTTCCACAATCGACAAGGCCTACGAGCAGTACTTC
CASSSTIDKAYEQYF
>TRBV10-2|14|TRBD1|TRBJ1-2|-
TGCGCCAGCAGTGAGTCGCGACAGGGGCTTGGCTACACCTTC
CASSESRQGLGYTF
>TRBV29-1|12|-|TRBJ1-2|-
TGCAGCGTGGAGAGGGGAGCGGGCGGCTACACCTTC
CSVERGAGGYTF
>TRBV7-8|15|-|TRBJ2-7|-
TGTGCCAGCAGCTTAGTGCCCCTCAGCTCCTACGAGCAGTACTTC
CASSLVPLSSYEQYF
>TRBV5-1|15|TRBD2|TRBJ2-3|once
TGCGCCAGCAGCTTGGTCGGGGGGAGCACAGATACGCAGTATTTT
CASSLVGGSTDTQYF
>TRBV30|15|TRBD1|TRBJ2-2|-
TGTGCCTGGAACCGACGGAGACAGGGCCCCGGGGAGCTGTTTTTT
CAWNRRRQGPGELFF
>TRBV7-9|18|-|TRBJ2-7|-
TGTGCCAGCAGCTTATCAGCCGGGCTAGGGACTTCCTCCTACGAGCAGTACTTC
CASSLSAGLGTSSYEQYF
>TRBV4-1|14|-|TRBJ2-7|once
TGCGCCAGCAGCCAAGGTGACAGCACCTACGAGCAGTACTTC
CASSQGDSTYEQYF
>TRBV29-1|14|TRBD2|TRBJ2-1|-
TGCAGCGCCGAGGGCCTAGCGGGAGTCAATGAGCAGTTCTTC
CSAEGLAGVNEQFF
>TRBV21-1|17|-|TRBJ1-5|-
TGTGCCAGCAGCAAAGCCCTCATCCAGGGTCAAGATCAGCCCCAGCATTTT
CASSKALIQGQDQPQHF